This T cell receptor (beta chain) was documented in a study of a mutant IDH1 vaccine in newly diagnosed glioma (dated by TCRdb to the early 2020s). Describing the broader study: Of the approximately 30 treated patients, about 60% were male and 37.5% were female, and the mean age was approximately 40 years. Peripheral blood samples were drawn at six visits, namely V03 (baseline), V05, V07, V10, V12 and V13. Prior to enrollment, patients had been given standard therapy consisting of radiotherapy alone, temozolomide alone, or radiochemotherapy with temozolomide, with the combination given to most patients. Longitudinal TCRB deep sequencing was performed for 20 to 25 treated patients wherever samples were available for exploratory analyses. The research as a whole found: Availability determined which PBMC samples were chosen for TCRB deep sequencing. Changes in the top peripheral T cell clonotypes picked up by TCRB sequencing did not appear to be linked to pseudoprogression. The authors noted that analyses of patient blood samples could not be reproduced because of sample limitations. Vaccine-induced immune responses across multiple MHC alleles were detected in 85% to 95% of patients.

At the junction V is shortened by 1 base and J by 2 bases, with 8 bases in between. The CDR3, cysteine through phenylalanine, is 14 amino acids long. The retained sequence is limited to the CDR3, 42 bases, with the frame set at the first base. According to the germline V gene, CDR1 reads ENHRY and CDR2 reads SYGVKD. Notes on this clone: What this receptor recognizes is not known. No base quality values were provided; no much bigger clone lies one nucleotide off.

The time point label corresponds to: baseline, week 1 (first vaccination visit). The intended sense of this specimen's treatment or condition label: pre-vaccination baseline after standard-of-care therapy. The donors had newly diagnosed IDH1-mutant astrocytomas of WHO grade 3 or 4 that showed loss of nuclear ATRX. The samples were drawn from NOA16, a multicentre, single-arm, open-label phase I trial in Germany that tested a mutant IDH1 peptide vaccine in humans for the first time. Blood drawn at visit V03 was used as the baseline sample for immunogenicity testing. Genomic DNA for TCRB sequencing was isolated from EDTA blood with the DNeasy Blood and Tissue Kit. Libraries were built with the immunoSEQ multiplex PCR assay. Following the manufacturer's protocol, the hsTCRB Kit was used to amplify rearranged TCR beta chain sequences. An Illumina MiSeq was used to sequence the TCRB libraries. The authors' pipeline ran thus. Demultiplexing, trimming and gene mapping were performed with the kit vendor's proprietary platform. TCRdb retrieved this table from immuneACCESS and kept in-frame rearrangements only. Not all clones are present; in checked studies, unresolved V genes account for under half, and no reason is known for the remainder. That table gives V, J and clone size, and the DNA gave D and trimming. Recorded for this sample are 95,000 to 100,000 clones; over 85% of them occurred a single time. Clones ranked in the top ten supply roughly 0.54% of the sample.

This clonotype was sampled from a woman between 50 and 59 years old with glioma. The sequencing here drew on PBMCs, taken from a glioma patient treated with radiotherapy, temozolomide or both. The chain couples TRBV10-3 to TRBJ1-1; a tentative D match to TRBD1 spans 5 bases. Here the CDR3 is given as CAISELGGNTEAFF. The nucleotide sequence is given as TGTGCCATCAGTGAGTTGGGGGGTAACACTGAAGCTTTCTTT.